A single sample is the source of the 13 T cell receptor beta chains below, sequenced in a study of identical twins. TCRdb reprocessed the 5' RACE reads via MiXCR and lists one record per CDR3 protein. This sample has hundreds of thousands of distinct CDR3 sequences; over 9% occur once, and the top ten carry 6% to 9%. This same sample was also part of a study on yellow fever vaccine responses in identical twins.

Material for sequencing was CD8+ T cells sorted from blood. The receptors come from a woman between 18 and 29 years old in good health.

V and J are TRBV29-1 and TRBJ1-2, with D possibly matching TRBD1 (6 bases). The CDR3 has 12 residues. CDR1 and CDR2 (germline): SQVTM, ANQGSEA. Deletions cut 4 bases from V and 6 bases from J, with 12 bases between. CDR3 DNA: TGCAGCGTTGTGGCAGGGGTCGATGGCTACACCTTC. Translated, it gives CSVVAGVDGYTF. Full variable domain (outside the CDR3, taken from reference TRBV29-1 and TRBJ1-2): SAVISQKPSRDICQRGTSLTIQCQVDSQVTMMFWYRQQPGQSLTLIATANQGSEATYESGFVIDKFPISRPNLTFSTLTVSNMSPEDSSIYLCSVVAGVDGYTFGSGTRLTVV.

This clonotype was seen more than once but under ten times. The rearrangement links TRBV29-1 to TRBJ2-3, with D perhaps TRBD2 (7 bases). The CDR3 consists of 15 residues. CDR1 SQVTM and CDR2 ANQGSEA come from the germline V gene. V was shortened by 0 bases and J by 3 bases, with 13 bases between the two germline ends. The CDR3 sequence is CSVEDGGAATDTQYF. The CDR3 coding sequence is TGCAGCGTTGAAGATGGGGGGGCAGCAACAGATACGCAGTATTTT.

The V call is TRBV10-3, the J call TRBJ2-7; D tentatively fits TRBD1 or TRBD2 (6 bases each). This CDR3 is built from 16 residues. Germline V gene data show CDR1 as ENHRY and CDR2 as SYGVKD. V lost 6 bases to trimming and J lost 2 bases, with 20 bases between them. The CDR3 DNA reads as TGTGCCATCAGCGATATAGGGGGTCGCGGGGCCTACGAGCAGTACGTC. Translating it yields CAISDIGGRGAYEQYV.

The rearrangement uses TRBV5-6 and TRBJ2-7; D is unresolved. The CDR3 has 12 residues. V was pared by 0 bases and J by 5 bases, with 6 bases between. Germline V lookup: CDR1 SGHDT, CDR2 YYEEEE. The CDR3 bases are TGTGCCAGCAGCTTGGTAGGGAACGAGCAGTACGTC. Translation gives CASSLVGNEQYV.

This sequence joins TRBV2 and TRBJ1-5; TRBD1 is a possible D gene (5 bases). The CDR3 is 13 residues long. V was pared by 9 bases and J by 3 bases, with 12 bases between. Germline CDR1 and CDR2: SNHLY and FYNNEI. In DNA, the CDR3 is TGTGCCAGTGGGGGTTGGGACAATCAGCCCCAGCATTTT. Residues: CASGGWDNQPQHF. Complete variable domain (other parts from reference TRBV2 and TRBJ1-5): EPEVTQTPSHQVTQMGQEVILRCVPISNHLYFYWYRQILGQKVEFLVSFYNNEISEKSEIFDDQFSVERPDGSNFTLKIRSTKLEDSAMYFCASGGWDNQPQHFGDGTRLSIL.

This clonotype was found a few times. The V and J genes are TRBV7-9 and TRBJ2-1; D is unresolved. The germline V and J ends were trimmed by 0 bases and 8 bases, with 8 bases remaining between them. CDR1 and CDR2 (germline): SEHNR, FQNEAQ (reference sequence). This CDR3 region has 13 residues. The CDR3 nucleotides read TGTGCCAGCAGCTTAGCGCTCGGCGATGAGCAGTTCTTC. Its translation: CASSLALGDEQFF.

This clonotype was observed a handful of times. V and J are TRBV28 and TRBJ2-2; 10 bases fit TRBD2. Per the germline V gene, CDR1 is MDHEN and CDR2 is SYDVKM. The CDR3 runs to 19 residues. J was trimmed by 2 bases and V by 3 bases; bases with no gene match: 12. CDR3 sequence: CASSLAMVGLAVNTGELFF. DNA of the CDR3: TGTGCCAGCAGTTTGGCGATGGTCGGACTAGCGGTTAACACCGGGGAGCTGTTTTTT.

This chain connects TRBV7-9 to TRBJ1-1; D is unresolved. V shed 5 bases and J shed 0 bases, with 4 bases lying between them. Germline V gene sequence: CDR1 SEHNR, CDR2 FQNEAQ (reference sequence). The length of the CDR3 is 12 residues. The CDR3 nucleotides read TGTGCCAGCAGCCGGGTGAACACTGAAGCTTTCTTT. Protein sequence: CASSRVNTEAFF.

The chain recombines TRBV28 with TRBJ1-2, with 7 bases that match TRBD1. V was pared by 5 bases and J by 3 bases, with 12 bases of the junction left unmatched. Per the germline V gene, CDR1 is MDHEN and CDR2 is SYDVKM. The CDR3 totals 16 residues. The CDR3 nucleotides are TGTGCCAGCAGTAAACTCGGACAGGATGGTGACTATGGCTACACCTTC. Amino acids: CASSKLGQDGDYGYTF.

The chain employs TRBV11-2 and TRBJ2-3; no firm D call. The CDR3 length is 13 residues. Trimming took 4 bases from V and 6 from J, leaving 11 bases between them. Germline V gene data show CDR1 as SGHAT and CDR2 as FQNNGV. As DNA, the CDR3 is TGTGCCAGCAGCTGGACCTATGGGGATACGCAGTATTTT. Protein sequence: CASSWTYGDTQYF.

The chain links TRBV3-1 to TRBJ2-3, with 14 bases fitting TRBD2. Losses at the gene ends were 5 bases for V and 3 bases for J; bases not matched to a gene: 10. The V gene's germline CDR1 is LGHDT and CDR2 YNNKEL (reference sequence). The CDR3 runs to 18 residues. CDR3 sequence: CASSRSGLAGAGTDTQYF. The CDR3 nucleotides are TGTGCCAGCAGCAGATCGGGACTAGCGGGAGCCGGGACAGATACGCAGTATTTT.

On this clonotype: Mismatch with germline at one junction end may stem from a read error. The chain combines TRBV6-1 with TRBJ2-1; D is uncertain. Per germline, CDR1 MNHNS and CDR2 SASEGT. The CDR3 has 15 residues. The DNA of the CDR3 is TGTGCCAGCAGTGAAGTCGATATATCCTACAATGAGCTGTTCTTC. Its translation: CASSEVDISYNELFF.

The chain joins TRBV9 to TRBJ2-5; the D gene is possibly TRBD1 (6 bases). The V gene's germline CDR1 is SGDLS and CDR2 YYNGEE. V was pared by 0 bases and J by 4 bases, with 13 bases between. The CDR3 totals 15 residues. DNA for the CDR3: TGTGCCAGCAGCGTAGAAGGGGGTACGACAGAGACCCAGTACTTC. Its translation: CASSVEGGTTETQYF.